A single sample is the source of the 10 T cell receptor beta chains below, sequenced in a study of cytomegalovirus exposure and HLA in healthy donors. Generated by immunoSEQ multiplex PCR, the TCRdb table keeps only in-frame clones and is missing some. This sample has about 66,000 clones; 97% occur once, and the top ten carry under 2%. Sequenced sample: PBMCs. These receptors all stem from a woman aged 18-30 years in good health and CMV-seropositive.

The rearrangement uses TRBV28 and TRBJ2-7, with 12 bases aligning to TRBD1. CDR3 length equals 15 residues. Germline CDR1 MDHEN, CDR2 SYDVKM. The trim removed 4 bases at V and 6 bases at J, leaving 7 bases unmatched. CDR3 sequence reads: CASSSGGQGAVEQYF. CDR3 DNA: TGTGCCAGCAGTTCCGGGGGACAGGGGGCTGTCGAGCAGTACTTC.

V is TRBV10-1 and J is TRBJ2-3; 12 nucleotides match TRBD1. Germline CDR1 WNHNN, CDR2 SYGVQD (reference sequence). The CDR3 extends over 19 amino acids. J was trimmed by 3 bases and V by 0 bases; bases with no gene match: 10. Here the CDR3 reads CASSESGTGGFSNTDTQYF. The CDR3 region has the DNA TGCGCCAGCAGTGAGTCGGGGACAGGGGGCTTTTCAAATACAGATACGCAGTATTTT.

The chain is built from TRBV6-1 and TRBJ1-1; D remains ambiguous. The CDR3 runs 15 residues. The V end lost 2 bases, the J end lost 1 base, and 11 bases lay between the germline ends. Germline CDR1 is MNHNS and CDR2 is SASEGT. The CDR3 DNA sequence: TGTGCCAGCAGTGAACACGCAGAACAGAACACTGAAGCTTTCTTT. It encodes CASSEHAEQNTEAFF.

The chain joins TRBV6-5 to TRBJ2-1; TRBD1 matches 12 bases. The CDR3 is 16 residues long. Germline V lookup: CDR1 MNHEY, CDR2 SVGAGI. V shed 2 bases, J shed 6 bases, and the junction held 5 bases outside the gene matches. The CDR3 spells CASSYGDRGPFNEQFF. In nucleotides, the CDR3 is TGTGCCAGCAGTTACGGGGACAGGGGGCCATTCAATGAGCAGTTCTTC.

The genes are TRBV11-2 and TRBJ1-1; D gene uncertain. This CDR3 has 11 amino acids. Trimming stripped 3 bases from V and 4 bases from J, with 3 bases between. From germline, CDR1 is SGHAT and CDR2 FQNNGV. The DNA of the CDR3 is TGTGCCAGCAGCTTCGGCACTGAAGCTTTCTTT. It specifies CASSFGTEAFF. Full variable domain (missing parts from reference TRBV11-2 and TRBJ1-1): EAGVAQSPRYKIIEKRQSVAFWCNPISGHATLYWYQQILGQGPKLLIQFQNNGVVDDSQLPKDRFSAERLKGVDSTLKIQPAKLEDSAVYLCASSFGTEAFFGQGTRLTVV.

The gene calls are TRBV13 and TRBJ2-6; D call uncertain. Trimming pared 2 bases from V and 3 bases from J, leaving 14 bases between. CDR3 length equals 17 residues. Germline loops: CDR1 PRHDT, CDR2 FYEKMQ (reference sequence). Here the CDR3 DNA reads TGTGCCAGCAGCTTACCCCGTGTAGCCCGTGGGGCCAACGTCCTGACTTTC. The encoded protein is CASSLPRVARGANVLTF.

The CDR3 loop is CASSSGLAGTYEQYF. The CDR3 bases are TGTGCCAGCAGCTCCGGACTAGCGGGAACTTACGAGCAGTACTTC. The rearrangement links TRBV7-2 to TRBJ2-7; 12 nucleotides agree with TRBD2. This CDR3 is built from 15 residues. The germline gives CDR1 SGHTA, CDR2 FQGNSA. V was clipped by 4 bases and J by 4 bases; unmatched bases: 5.

The CDR3 DNA is TGTGCCAGCAGCTTAGGTGCGGAGATGACCTACGAGCAGTACTTC. Amino acids: CASSLGAEMTYEQYF. This chain connects TRBV7-8 to TRBJ2-7; unclear D gene. The V end was cut by 1 base, the J end by 2 bases, with 12 bases between. The germline CDR1 and CDR2 sequences are SGHVS and FQNEAQ. The CDR3 runs to 15 residues.

The chain couples TRBV9 to TRBJ2-1, with 10 positions matching TRBD2. The length of the CDR3 is 15 residues. Germline V gives CDR1 SGDLS, CDR2 YYNGEE. V shed 4 bases and J 5 bases; nucleotides not matched to a gene: 6. The CDR3 loop reads CASSSSGSTNNEQFF. The CDR3 DNA is TGTGCCAGCAGCTCTAGCGGGAGTACCAACAATGAGCAGTTCTTC.

The rearrangement uses TRBV11-2 and TRBJ1-1; 7 positions match TRBD1. V shed 5 bases and J 4 bases; nucleotides not matched to a gene: 4. CDR1 SGHAT and CDR2 FQNNGV come from the germline V gene. The CDR3 runs 13 residues. CDR3 bases: TGTGCCAGCAGCACGACAGGGACCACTGAAGCTTTCTTT. It encodes CASSTTGTTEAFF.